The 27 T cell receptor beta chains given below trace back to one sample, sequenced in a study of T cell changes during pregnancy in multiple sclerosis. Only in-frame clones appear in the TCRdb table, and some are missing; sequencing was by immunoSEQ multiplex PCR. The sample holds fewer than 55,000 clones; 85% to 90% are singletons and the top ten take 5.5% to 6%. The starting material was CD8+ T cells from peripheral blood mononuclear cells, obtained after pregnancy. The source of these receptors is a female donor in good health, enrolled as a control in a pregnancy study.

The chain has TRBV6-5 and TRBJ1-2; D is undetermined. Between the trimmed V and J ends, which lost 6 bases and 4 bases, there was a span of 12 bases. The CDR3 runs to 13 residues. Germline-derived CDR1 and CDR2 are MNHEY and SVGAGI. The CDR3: CASSLTRGYGYTF. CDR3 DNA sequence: TGTGCCAGCAGCCTCACACGTGGCTATGGCTACACCTTC.

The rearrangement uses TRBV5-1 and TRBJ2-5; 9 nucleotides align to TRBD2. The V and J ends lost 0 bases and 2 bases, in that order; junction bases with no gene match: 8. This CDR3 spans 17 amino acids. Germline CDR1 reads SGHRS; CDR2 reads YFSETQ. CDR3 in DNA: TGCGCCAGCAGCTTGGTCGGCGGGGGGGAAACACAAGAGACCCAGTACTTC. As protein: CASSLVGGGETQETQYF.

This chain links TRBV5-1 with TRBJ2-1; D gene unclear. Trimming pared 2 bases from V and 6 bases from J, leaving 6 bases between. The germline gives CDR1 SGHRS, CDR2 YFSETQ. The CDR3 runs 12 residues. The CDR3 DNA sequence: TGCGCCAGCAGCTTCTCTAGCAATGAGCAGTTCTTC. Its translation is CASSFSSNEQFF.

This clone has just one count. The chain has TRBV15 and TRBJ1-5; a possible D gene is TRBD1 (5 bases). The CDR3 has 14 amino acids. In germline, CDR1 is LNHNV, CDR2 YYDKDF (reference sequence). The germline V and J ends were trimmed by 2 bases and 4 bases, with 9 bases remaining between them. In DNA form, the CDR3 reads TGTGCCACCAGCAGAAAAGACAGTAATCAGCCCCAGCATTTT. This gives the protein CATSRKDSNQPQHF. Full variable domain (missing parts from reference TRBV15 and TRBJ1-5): DAMVIQNPRYQVTQFGKPVTLSCSQTLNHNVMYWYQQKSSQAPKLLFHYYDKDFNNEADTPDNFQSRRPNTSFCFLDIRSPGLGDTAMYLCATSRKDSNQPQHFGDGTRLSIL.

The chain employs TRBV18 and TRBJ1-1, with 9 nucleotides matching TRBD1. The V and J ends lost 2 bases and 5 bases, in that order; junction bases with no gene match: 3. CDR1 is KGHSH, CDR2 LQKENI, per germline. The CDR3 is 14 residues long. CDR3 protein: CASSPGTGSTEAFF. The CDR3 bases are TGTGCCAGCTCACCAGGGACAGGGTCGACTGAAGCTTTCTTT.

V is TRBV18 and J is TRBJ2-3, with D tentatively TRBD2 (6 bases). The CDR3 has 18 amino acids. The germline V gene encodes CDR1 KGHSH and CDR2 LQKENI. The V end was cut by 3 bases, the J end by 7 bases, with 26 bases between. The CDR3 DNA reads TGTGCCAGCTCACCTGATTTTCGGGCTCCCGGACTACCGAATACGCAGTATTTT. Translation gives CASSPDFRAPGLPNTQYF.

This chain's CDR3 is CASSLVGLGVDTQYF. Written as DNA, the CDR3 is TGTGCCAGCAGCTTAGTGGGGCTTGGGGTGGATACGCAGTATTTT. V usage is TRBV7-2 and J usage is TRBJ2-3; a possible D gene is TRBD1 (5 bases). V lost 1 base, J lost 6 bases, and 14 bases lay in between. Germline-derived CDR1 and CDR2 are SGHTA and FQGNSA. This CDR3 is 15 amino acids long.

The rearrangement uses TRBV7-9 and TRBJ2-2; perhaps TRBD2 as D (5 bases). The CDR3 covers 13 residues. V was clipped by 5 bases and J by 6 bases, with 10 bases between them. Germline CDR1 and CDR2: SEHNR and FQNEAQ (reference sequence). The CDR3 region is CASSRSGAGELFF. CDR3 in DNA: TGTGCCAGCAGCCGCAGCGGAGCCGGGGAGCTGTTTTTT.

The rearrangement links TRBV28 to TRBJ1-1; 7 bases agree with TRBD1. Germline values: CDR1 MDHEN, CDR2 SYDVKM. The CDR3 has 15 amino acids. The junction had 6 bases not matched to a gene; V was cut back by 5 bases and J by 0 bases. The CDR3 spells CASSPRQGVNTEAFF. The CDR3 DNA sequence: TGTGCCAGCAGTCCCCGACAGGGTGTGAACACTGAAGCTTTCTTT.

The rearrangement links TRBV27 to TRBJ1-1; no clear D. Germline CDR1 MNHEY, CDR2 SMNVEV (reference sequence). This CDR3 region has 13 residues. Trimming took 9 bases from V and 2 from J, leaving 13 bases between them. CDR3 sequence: CASHLGSNTEAFF. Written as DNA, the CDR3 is TGTGCCAGTCACCTGGGGAGTAACACTGAAGCTTTCTTT.

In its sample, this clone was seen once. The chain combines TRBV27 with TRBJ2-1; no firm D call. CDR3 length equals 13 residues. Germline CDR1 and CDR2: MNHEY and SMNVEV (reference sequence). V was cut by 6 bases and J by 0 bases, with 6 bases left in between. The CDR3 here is CASSRYSYNEQFF. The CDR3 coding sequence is TGTGCCAGCAGCCGTTACTCCTACAATGAGCAGTTCTTC.

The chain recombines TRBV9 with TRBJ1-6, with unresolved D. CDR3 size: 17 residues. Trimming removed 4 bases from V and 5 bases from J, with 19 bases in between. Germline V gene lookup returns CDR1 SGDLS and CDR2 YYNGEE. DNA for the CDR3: TGTGCCAGCAGCCCGCTGTCAGGATGGGGAGATAATTCACCCCTCCACTTT. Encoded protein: CASSPLSGWGDNSPLHF.

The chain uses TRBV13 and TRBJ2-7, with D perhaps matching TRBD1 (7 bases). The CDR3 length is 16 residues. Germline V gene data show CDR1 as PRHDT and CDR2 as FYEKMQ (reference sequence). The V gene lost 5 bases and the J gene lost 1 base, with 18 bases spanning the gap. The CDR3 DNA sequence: TGTGCCAGCAGCCGCCATCTGACAGGGACTTCCTACGAGCAGTACTTC. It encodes CASSRHLTGTSYEQYF.

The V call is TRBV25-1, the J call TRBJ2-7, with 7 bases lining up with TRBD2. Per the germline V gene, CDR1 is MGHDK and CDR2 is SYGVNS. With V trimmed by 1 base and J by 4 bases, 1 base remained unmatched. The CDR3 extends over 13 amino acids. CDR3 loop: CASSEWEGYEQYF. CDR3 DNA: TGTGCCAGCAGTGAATGGGAGGGATACGAGCAGTACTTC.

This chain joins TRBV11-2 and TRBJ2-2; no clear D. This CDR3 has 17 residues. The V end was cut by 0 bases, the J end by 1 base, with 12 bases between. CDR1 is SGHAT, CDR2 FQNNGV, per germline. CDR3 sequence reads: CASSLDNVRRNTGELFF. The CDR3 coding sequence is TGTGCCAGCAGCTTAGACAACGTCAGGCGGAACACCGGGGAGCTGTTTTTT.

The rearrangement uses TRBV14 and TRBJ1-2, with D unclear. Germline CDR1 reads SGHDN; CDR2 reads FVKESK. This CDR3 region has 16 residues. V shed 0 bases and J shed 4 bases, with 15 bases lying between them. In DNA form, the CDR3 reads TGTGCCAGCAGCCAAGATGCGGGTCAGTCTCTCTATGGCTACACCTTC. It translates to CASSQDAGQSLYGYTF.

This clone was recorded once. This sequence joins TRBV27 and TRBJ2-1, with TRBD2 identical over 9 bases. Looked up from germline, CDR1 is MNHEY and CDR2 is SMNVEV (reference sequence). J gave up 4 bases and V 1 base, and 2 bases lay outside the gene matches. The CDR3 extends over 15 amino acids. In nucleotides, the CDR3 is TGTGCCAGCAGTTTATTAGCGGGGGAGTACAATGAGCAGTTCTTC. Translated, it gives CASSLLAGEYNEQFF.

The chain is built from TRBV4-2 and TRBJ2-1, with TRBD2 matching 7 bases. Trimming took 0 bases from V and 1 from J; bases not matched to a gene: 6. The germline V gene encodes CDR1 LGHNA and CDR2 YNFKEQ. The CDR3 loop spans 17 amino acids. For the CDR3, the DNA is TGTGCCAGCAGCCAAGAAATCGGACTAGGATCCTACAATGAGCAGTTCTTC. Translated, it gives CASSQEIGLGSYNEQFF.

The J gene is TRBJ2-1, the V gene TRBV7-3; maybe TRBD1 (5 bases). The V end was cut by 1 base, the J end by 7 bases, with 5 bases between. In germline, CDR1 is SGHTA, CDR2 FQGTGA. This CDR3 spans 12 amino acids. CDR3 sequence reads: CASSLNRNEQFF. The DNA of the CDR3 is TGTGCCAGCAGCTTAAACAGGAATGAGCAGTTCTTC.

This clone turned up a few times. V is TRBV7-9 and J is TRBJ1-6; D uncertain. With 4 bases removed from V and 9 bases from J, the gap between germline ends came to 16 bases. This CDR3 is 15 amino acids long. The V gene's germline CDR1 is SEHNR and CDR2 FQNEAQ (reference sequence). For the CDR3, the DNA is TGTGCCAGCAGCTCAGGAGGAGGTGGGCCTTCACCCCTCCACTTT. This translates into CASSSGGGGPSPLHF. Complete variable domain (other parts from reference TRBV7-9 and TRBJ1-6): DTGVSQNPRHKITKRGQNVTFRCDPISEHNRLYWYRQTLGQGPEFLTYFQNEAQLEKSRLLSDRFSAERPKGSFSTLEIQRTEQGDSAMYLCASSSGGGGPSPLHFGNGTRLTVT.

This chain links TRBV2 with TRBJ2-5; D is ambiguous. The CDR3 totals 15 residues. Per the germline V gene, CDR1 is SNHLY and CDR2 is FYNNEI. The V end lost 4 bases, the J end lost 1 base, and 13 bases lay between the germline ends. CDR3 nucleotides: TGTGCCAGCAGTGGCTGGAACAGAATCCAAGAGACCCAGTACTTC. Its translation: CASSGWNRIQETQYF.

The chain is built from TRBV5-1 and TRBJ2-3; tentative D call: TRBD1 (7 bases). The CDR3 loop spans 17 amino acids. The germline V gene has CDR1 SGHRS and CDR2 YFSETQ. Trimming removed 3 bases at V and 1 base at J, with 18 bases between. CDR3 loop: CASSWKAGQQGTDTQYF. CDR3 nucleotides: TGCGCCAGCAGCTGGAAGGCGGGACAGCAAGGCACAGATACGCAGTATTTT. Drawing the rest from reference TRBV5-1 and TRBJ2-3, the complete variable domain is KAGVTQTPRYLIKTRGQQVTLSCSPISGHRSVSWYQQTPGQGLQFLFEYFSETQRNKGNFPGRFSGRQFSNSRSEMNVSTLELGDSALYLCASSWKAGQQGTDTQYFGPGTRLTVL.

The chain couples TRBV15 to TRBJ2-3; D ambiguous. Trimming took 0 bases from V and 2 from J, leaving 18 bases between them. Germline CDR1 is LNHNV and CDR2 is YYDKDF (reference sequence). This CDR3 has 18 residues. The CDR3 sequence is CATSRDTEMSFPTDTQYF. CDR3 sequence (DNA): TGTGCCACCAGCAGAGACACCGAGATGTCTTTTCCCACAGATACGCAGTATTTT.

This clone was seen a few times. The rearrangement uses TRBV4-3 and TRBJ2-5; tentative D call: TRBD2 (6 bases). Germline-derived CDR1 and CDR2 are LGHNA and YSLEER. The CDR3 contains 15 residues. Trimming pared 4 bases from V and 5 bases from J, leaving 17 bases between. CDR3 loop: CASSPRGGVRETQYF. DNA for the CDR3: TGCGCCAGCAGCCCACGGGGCGGGGTCAGGGAGACCCAGTACTTC.

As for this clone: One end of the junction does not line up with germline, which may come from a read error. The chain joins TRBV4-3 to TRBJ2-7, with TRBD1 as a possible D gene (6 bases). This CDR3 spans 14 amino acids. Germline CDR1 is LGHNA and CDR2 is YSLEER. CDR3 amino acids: CASGQDRFSYEQYF. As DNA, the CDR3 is TGCGCCAGCGGCCAAGACAGGTTCTCCTACGAGCAGTACTTC.

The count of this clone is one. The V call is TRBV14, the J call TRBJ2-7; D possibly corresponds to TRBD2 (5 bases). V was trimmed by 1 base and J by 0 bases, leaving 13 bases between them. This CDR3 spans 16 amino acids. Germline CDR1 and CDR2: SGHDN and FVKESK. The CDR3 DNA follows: TGTGCCAGCAGCCAAGCTCGGGGAATGGGCTCCTACGAGCAGTACTTC. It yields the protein CASSQARGMGSYEQYF.

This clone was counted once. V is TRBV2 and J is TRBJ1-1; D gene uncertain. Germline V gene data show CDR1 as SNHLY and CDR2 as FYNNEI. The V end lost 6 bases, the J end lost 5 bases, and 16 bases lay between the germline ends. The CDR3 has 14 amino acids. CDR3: CASSPRMTGTEAFF. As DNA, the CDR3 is TGTGCCAGCAGCCCCCGGATGACGGGAACTGAAGCTTTCTTT.